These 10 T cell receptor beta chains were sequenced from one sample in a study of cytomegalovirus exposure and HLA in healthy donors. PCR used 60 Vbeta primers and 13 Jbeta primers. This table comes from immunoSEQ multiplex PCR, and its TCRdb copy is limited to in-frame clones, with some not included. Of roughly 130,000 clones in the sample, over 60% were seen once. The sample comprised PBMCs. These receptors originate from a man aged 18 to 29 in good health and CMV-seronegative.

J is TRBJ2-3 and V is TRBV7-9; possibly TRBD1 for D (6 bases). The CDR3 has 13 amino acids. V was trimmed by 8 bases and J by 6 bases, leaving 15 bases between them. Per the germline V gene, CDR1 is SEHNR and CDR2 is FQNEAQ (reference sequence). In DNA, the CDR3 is TGTGCCAGCCCAAGGGGGTCCAGCGATACGCAGTATTTT. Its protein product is CASPRGSSDTQYF.

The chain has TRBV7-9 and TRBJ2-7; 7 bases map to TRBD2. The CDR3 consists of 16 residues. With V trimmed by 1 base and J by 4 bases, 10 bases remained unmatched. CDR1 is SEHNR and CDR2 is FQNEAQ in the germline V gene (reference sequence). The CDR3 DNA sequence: TGTGCCAGCAGCTTAGATCTCCAGGGAGGGCGGTACGAGCAGTACTTC. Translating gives CASSLDLQGGRYEQYF.

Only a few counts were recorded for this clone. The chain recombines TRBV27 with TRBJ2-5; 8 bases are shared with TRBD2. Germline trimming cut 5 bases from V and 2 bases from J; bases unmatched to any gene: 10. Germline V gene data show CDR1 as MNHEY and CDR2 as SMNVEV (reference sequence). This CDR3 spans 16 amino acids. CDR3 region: CASSPFGERGQETQYF. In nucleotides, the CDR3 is TGTGCCAGCAGTCCCTTCGGGGAGCGGGGGCAAGAGACCCAGTACTTC.

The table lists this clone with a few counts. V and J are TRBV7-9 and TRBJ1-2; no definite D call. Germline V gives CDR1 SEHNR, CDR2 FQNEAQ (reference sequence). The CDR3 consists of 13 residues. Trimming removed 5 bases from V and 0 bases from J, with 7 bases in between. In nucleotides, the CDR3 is TGTGCCAGCAGCCAGAATTCTAACTATGGCTACACCTTC. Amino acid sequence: CASSQNSNYGYTF.

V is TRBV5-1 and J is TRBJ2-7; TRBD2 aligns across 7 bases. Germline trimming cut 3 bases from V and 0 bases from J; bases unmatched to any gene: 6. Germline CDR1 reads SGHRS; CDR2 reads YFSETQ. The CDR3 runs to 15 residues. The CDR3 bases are TGCGCCAGCAGCTGGACTAGGGACGGCTCCTACGAGCAGTACTTC. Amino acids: CASSWTRDGSYEQYF.

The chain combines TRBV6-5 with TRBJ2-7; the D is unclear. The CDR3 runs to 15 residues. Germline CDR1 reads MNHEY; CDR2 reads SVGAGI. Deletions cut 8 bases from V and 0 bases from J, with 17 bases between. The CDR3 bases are TGTGCCAGCGCATACCGAAACACAATCTCCTACGAGCAGTACTTC. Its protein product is CASAYRNTISYEQYF.

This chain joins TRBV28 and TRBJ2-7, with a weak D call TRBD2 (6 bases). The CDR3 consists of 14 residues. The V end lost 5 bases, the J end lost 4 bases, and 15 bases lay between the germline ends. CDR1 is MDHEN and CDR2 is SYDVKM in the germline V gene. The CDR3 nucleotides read TGTGCCAGCAGTCCCCCCACCCGGGAGTACGAGCAGTACTTC. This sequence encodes CASSPPTREYEQYF.

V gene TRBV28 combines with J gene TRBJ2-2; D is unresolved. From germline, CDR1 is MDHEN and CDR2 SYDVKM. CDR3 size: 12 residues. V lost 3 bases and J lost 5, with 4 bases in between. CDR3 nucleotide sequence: TGTGCCAGCAGTTTGAGGACCGGGGAGCTGTTTTTT. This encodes CASSLRTGELFF. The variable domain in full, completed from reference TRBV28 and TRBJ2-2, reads DVKVTQSSRYLVKRTGEKVFLECVQDMDHENMFWYRQDPGLGLRLIYFSYDVKMKEKGDIPEGYSVSREKKERFSLILESASTNQTSMYLCASSLRTGELFFGEGSRLTVL.

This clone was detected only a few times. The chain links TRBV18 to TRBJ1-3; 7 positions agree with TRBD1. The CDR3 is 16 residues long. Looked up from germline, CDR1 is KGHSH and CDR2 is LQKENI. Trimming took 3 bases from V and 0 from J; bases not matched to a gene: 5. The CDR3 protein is CASSPAAGGSGNTIYF. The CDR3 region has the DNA TGTGCCAGCTCACCCGCGGCAGGGGGCTCTGGAAACACCATATATTTT.

The CDR3: CASSPKGSTSGGASTDTQYF. The CDR3, as DNA: TGTGCCAGCAGCCCAAAAGGGAGCACTAGCGGGGGAGCTAGCACAGATACGCAGTATTTT. The rearrangement uses TRBV4-2 and TRBJ2-3; 11 nucleotides align to TRBD2. J gave up 0 bases and V 4 bases, and 15 bases lay outside the gene matches. Germline V gene sequence: CDR1 LGHNA, CDR2 YNFKEQ. There are 20 residues in the CDR3.